One sample yielded the 15 T cell receptor beta chains listed below, sequenced in a study of OX40 agonist ivuxolimab in advanced cancers. Generated by immunoSEQ multiplex PCR, the TCRdb table keeps only in-frame clones and is missing some. This sample carries approximately 76,000 clones, roughly 85% of them seen once, and the ten largest clones take less than 0.8%. Specimen: CD4+ or CD8+ T cells sorted from blood, collected in a trial of the OX40 agonist ivuxolimab. The receptors derive from an adult with an advanced solid tumor such as melanoma, head and neck, liver or kidney cancer.

In DNA form, the CDR3 reads TGTGCCAGCAGCTTTGGGGGGGGCGCAGGCACTGAAGCTTTCTTT. It is translated as CASSFGGGAGTEAFF. The chain links TRBV9 to TRBJ1-1; D possibly corresponds to TRBD1 (6 bases). CDR1 SGDLS and CDR2 YYNGEE come from the germline V gene. This CDR3 is built from 15 residues. V lost 4 bases, J lost 4 bases, and 17 bases lay in between.

This chain joins TRBV5-4 and TRBJ2-1; 12 bases map to TRBD2. The CDR3 totals 16 residues. V lost 3 bases, J lost 4 bases, and 5 bases stayed unmatched. Germline values: CDR1 SGHNT, CDR2 YYREEE (reference sequence). CDR3 sequence reads: CASSSTGTSGYNEQFF. The DNA for the CDR3 is TGTGCCAGCAGCTCTACCGGGACTAGCGGGTACAATGAGCAGTTCTTC.

CDR3 nucleotide sequence: TGTGCCAGCAGCTCATCCAGGCAAGAGACCCAGTACTTC. Translation: CASSSSRQETQYF. This chain joins TRBV7-3 and TRBJ2-5; D ambiguous. V lost 4 bases and J lost 2, with 8 bases in between. This CDR3 spans 13 amino acids. Per germline, CDR1 SGHTA and CDR2 FQGTGA.

The V and J genes are TRBV19 and TRBJ2-5; tentative D call: TRBD1 (7 bases). Trimming stripped 5 bases from V and 5 bases from J, with 18 bases between. Germline assignment: CDR1 LNHDA and CDR2 SQIVND (reference sequence). The CDR3 sequence is 15 residues long. CDR3: CASSVTLTGRETQYF. CDR3 coding DNA: TGTGCCAGTAGTGTCACTCTGACAGGGAGGGAGACCCAGTACTTC.

The CDR3 region has the DNA TGTGCCAGCAGCTTATTAATTTTTGGGGCGGCTGAAAAACTGTTTTTT. Protein product: CASSLLIFGAAEKLFF. This chain connects TRBV7-9 to TRBJ1-4, with D tentatively TRBD1 (5 bases). The CDR3 length is 16 residues. Trimming cost V 2 bases and J 7 bases, with 17 bases left between them. CDR1 and CDR2 from the germline V gene are SEHNR and FQNEAQ (reference sequence).

V usage is TRBV18 and J usage is TRBJ1-6; D is uncertain. The V end lost 1 base, the J end lost 7 bases, and 11 bases lay between the germline ends. This CDR3 spans 15 amino acids. Germline loops: CDR1 KGHSH, CDR2 LQKENI. CDR3 DNA: TGTGCCAGCTCACCACAGGGCAGCCCAAATTCACCCCTCCACTTT. The encoded protein is CASSPQGSPNSPLHF.

The rearrangement links TRBV6-1 to TRBJ2-7; possibly TRBD1 for D (5 bases). Germline V gives CDR1 MNHNS, CDR2 SASEGT. The CDR3 length is 14 residues. V lost 0 bases, J lost 4 bases, and 10 bases lay in between. The CDR3 region is CASSEALQGYEQYF. CDR3 coding DNA: TGTGCCAGCAGTGAAGCGCTTCAGGGATACGAGCAGTACTTC.

The rearrangement joins TRBV6-5 to TRBJ2-1, with TRBD2 matching 11 bases. With V trimmed by 4 bases and J by 5 bases, 4 bases remained unmatched. CDR3 length: 15 amino acids. The germline V gene encodes CDR1 MNHEY and CDR2 SVGAGI. Here the CDR3 reads CASSSVLAGDNEQFF. CDR3 DNA sequence: TGTGCCAGCAGTTCTGTACTAGCGGGGGACAATGAGCAGTTCTTC.

This chain links TRBV19 with TRBJ1-4; D remains ambiguous. This CDR3 is 12 amino acids long. The germline V gene has CDR1 LNHDA and CDR2 SQIVND (reference sequence). With 3 bases removed from V and 7 bases from J, the gap between germline ends came to 6 bases. The CDR3 sequence: CASSIVGEKLFF. The CDR3 DNA reads as TGTGCCAGTAGTATCGTCGGTGAAAAACTGTTTTTT.

The chain combines TRBV5-4 with TRBJ2-1, with D unresolved. The CDR3 length is 16 residues. Trimming left V 2 bases short and J 0 bases short, with 12 bases between. Per the germline V gene, CDR1 is SGHNT and CDR2 is YYREEE (reference sequence). CDR3 in amino acids: CASSLSRLSSYNEQFF. The CDR3 DNA follows: TGTGCCAGCAGCTTAAGTAGGTTAAGCTCCTACAATGAGCAGTTCTTC. Based on the CDR3 plus reference TRBV5-4 and TRBJ2-1, the full variable domain is ETGVTQSPTHLIKTRGQQVTLRCSSQSGHNTVSWYQQALGQGPQFIFQYYREEENGRGNFPPRFSGLQFPNYSSELNVNALELDDSALYLCASSLSRLSSYNEQFFGPGTRLTVL.

The rearrangement joins TRBV7-6 to TRBJ2-3; 7 bases agree with TRBD1. The V gene's germline CDR1 is SGHVS and CDR2 FNYEAQ. J lost 1 base, V lost 5 bases, and 18 bases had no gene match. The CDR3 extends over 19 amino acids. The CDR3 loop is CASSRQAQFQGVGTDTQYF. In DNA, the CDR3 is TGTGCCAGCAGCCGTCAGGCTCAGTTTCAGGGGGTGGGCACAGATACGCAGTATTTT.

V usage is TRBV6-5 and J usage is TRBJ2-2; D gene unclear. CDR3 length: 13 amino acids. The V end lost 11 bases, the J end lost 0 bases, and 10 bases lay between the germline ends. Germline CDR1 reads MNHEY; CDR2 reads SVGAGI. The CDR3 DNA reads as TGTGCCGGCGGTAACGCGAACACCGGGGAGCTGTTTTTT. Its translation is CAGGNANTGELFF.

The V gene is TRBV7-9, the J gene TRBJ2-1, with D hard to call. The CDR3 length is 12 residues. V lost 4 bases and J lost 7, with 8 bases in between. Germline V CDR1 and CDR2: SEHNR, FQNEAQ (reference sequence). The CDR3 reads CASSYLANEQFF. In DNA form, the CDR3 reads TGTGCCAGCAGCTACCTGGCGAATGAGCAGTTCTTC.

This clone has just one count. The chain has TRBV7-2 and TRBJ1-2; 9 nucleotides agree with TRBD1. CDR3 length equals 14 residues. Germline CDR1 SGHTA, CDR2 FQGNSA. The J segment lost 6 bases and the V segment lost 5 bases, leaving 7 bases of the junction unmatched. CDR3 DNA: TGTGCCAGCAGCCGAAGACAGGGGGAAGATGGCTACACCTTC. It specifies CASSRRQGEDGYTF.

The chain couples TRBV10-3 to TRBJ1-5, with D uncertain. Germline V gene sequence: CDR1 ENHRY, CDR2 SYGVKD. With 4 bases removed from V and 0 bases from J, the gap between germline ends came to 7 bases. The CDR3 is made up of 14 amino acids. The CDR3 DNA reads as TGTGCCATCAGTGGAGCAGATAGCAATCAGCCCCAGCATTTT. Translated: CAISGADSNQPQHF.